This TCR beta chain originates from a study of tumor-infiltrating lymphocytes in primary liver carcinoma. Whole-study findings and limits: Against blood, tumors held a significantly higher top-250-clone fraction (p = 0.039).

Comments on this clonotype: Its antigen remains unknown. It may be a read error: a sequence one base away is much more abundant.

Total RNA and DNA came together from approximately 20-30 mg of bulk tissue without cell sorting. Five discrete regions of every tumor underwent sampling. Histology found more than 75% viable tumor cells per sample. From 500 ng of total RNA, TCR beta-specific cDNA was reverse-transcribed using a constant-region primer. Sequencing libraries for TCR beta derived from three nested multiplex PCR rounds that used slightly modified ARM-PCR. Both of the initial two PCR rounds ran for 10 cycles and employed TRBV1-TRBV30 forward primers alongside a C-beta reverse primer. TCRdb fed the multiplex PCR reads into MiXCR, producing one record per CDR3 protein. The sample shows approximately 92,000 distinct CDR3 sequences, around two thirds of them seen only once. CDR3 length: 16 residues. Germline V gene data show CDR1 as MDHEN and CDR2 as SYDVKM. V lost 7 bases to trimming and J lost 5 bases; unmatched junction nucleotides: 11.

Sequenced input: liver tumor tissue from sampling region 5. Subset denoted: tumor region T5, tumor centre. V is TRBV28 and J is TRBJ2-1; 10 positions agree with TRBD2. The receptor comes from a woman aged 60-75 years with primary liver carcinoma and hepatitis B virus infection. CDR3 nucleotides: TGTGCCAGCACCGTGACTAGCGGGTGGCCAAACAATGAGCAGTTCTTC. The encoded protein is CASTVTSGWPNNEQFF.